Listed here are 27 T cell receptor beta chains from one sample, sequenced in a study of blood T cells in healthy people across ages. Using a J-beta primer mix together with a sample-barcoded 5' primer, a second PCR was run for about 6 to 11 cycles. TCRdb re-called the 5' RACE reads through MiXCR, storing one row per CDR3 protein. This table holds about 1.6 million distinct CDR3 sequences, about 35% found once. Input material: blood. These TCRs come from a woman aged 25-40 years in good health.

A word on this clonotype: One end of the junction is discordant with germline, which a read error may explain. The chain carries TRBV5-1 and TRBJ1-2; no clear D. CDR3 size: 15 residues. Germline CDR1 and CDR2: SGHRS and YFSETQ. The CDR3 is CASSDGPAGHYGYTF. CDR3 in DNA: TGCGCCAGCAGCGACGGCCCGGCCGGCCACTACGGCTACACCTTC.

This clonotype was recorded at least ten times. The V call is TRBV4-1, the J call TRBJ2-1, with a possible D match to TRBD2 (5 bases). Germline V gives CDR1 MGHRA, CDR2 YSYEKL. The CDR3 extends over 14 amino acids. Trimming cost V 1 base and J 9 bases, with 13 bases left between them. In DNA, the CDR3 is TGCGCCAGCAGCCAAGCGGAAAACGGAGGTGAGCAGTTCTTC. Its translation: CASSQAENGGEQFF.

The chain recombines TRBV29-1 with TRBJ1-2, with 7 bases matching TRBD1. The CDR3 totals 15 residues. Germline V lookup: CDR1 SQVTM, CDR2 ANQGSEA. V dropped 7 bases and J dropped 3; count of bases not matched to a gene: 14. The CDR3 DNA sequence: TGCAGCGCCCCGGCCTCCGGGGACAGCGACTATGGCTACACCTTC. It is translated as CSAPASGDSDYGYTF.

The rearrangement links TRBV5-1 to TRBJ2-1; 13 nucleotides agree with TRBD2. With 4 bases clipped from V and 0 bases from J, the junction kept 10 bases outside the gene matches. The CDR3 sequence is 19 residues long. Germline-derived CDR1 and CDR2 are SGHRS and YFSETQ. CDR3 sequence (DNA): TGCGCCAGCAGCCAACCGACTAGCGGGAGGACTAGCTCCTACAATGAGCAGTTCTTC. Its translation is CASSQPTSGRTSSYNEQFF.

The chain links TRBV10-1 to TRBJ2-2; 7 bases match TRBD1. The V and J ends lost 6 bases and 0 bases, in that order; junction bases with no gene match: 7. Germline CDR1 reads WNHNN; CDR2 reads SYGVQD (reference sequence). There are 16 residues in the CDR3. CDR3: CASSRTGATNTGELFF. The CDR3, as DNA: TGCGCCAGCAGCCGTACAGGGGCTACGAACACCGGGGAGCTGTTTTTT.

This clonotype was recorded many times. In nucleotides, the CDR3 is TGCAGCGTTGAAGGCCCTAGCGGGGGCCATTCCTACAATGAGCAGTTCTTC. The encoded protein is CSVEGPSGGHSYNEQFF. V gene TRBV29-1 combines with J gene TRBJ2-1; 10 bases map to TRBD2. J gave up 1 base and V 1 base, and 7 bases lay outside the gene matches. The CDR3 consists of 17 residues. Per the germline V gene, CDR1 is SQVTM and CDR2 is ANQGSEA.

The chain has TRBV18 and TRBJ2-1, with 9 bases that match TRBD2. The CDR3 contains 14 residues. The germline gives CDR1 KGHSH, CDR2 LQKENI. The V and J ends lost 4 bases and 5 bases, in that order; junction bases with no gene match: 3. The CDR3 is CASSRPSGNNEQFF. The CDR3 DNA is TGTGCCAGCTCACGGCCTAGCGGGAACAATGAGCAGTTCTTC.

Details on this clonotype: Since a much larger clone is just one base distant, this may be a read error. This sequence joins TRBV4-1 and TRBJ2-5; D unclear. The germline gives CDR1 MGHRA, CDR2 YSYEKL. The CDR3 is 16 amino acids. The CDR3 coding sequence is TGCACCAGCAGCCAAGAAAAGTCAACCACCCAAGAGACCCAGTACTTC. It is translated as CTSSQEKSTTQETQYF.

The chain is built from TRBV13 and TRBJ2-7; maybe TRBD1 (5 bases). Germline V CDR1 and CDR2: PRHDT, FYEKMQ (reference sequence). This CDR3 is built from 16 residues. The germline V and J ends were trimmed by 0 bases and 3 bases, with 15 bases remaining between them. DNA of the CDR3: TGTGCCAGCAGCTTAGGGGCTGGGGCGGCCCTCTACGAGCAGTACTTC. This gives the protein CASSLGAGAALYEQYF.

This chain connects TRBV28 to TRBJ1-1, with D possibly being TRBD1 (5 bases). V lost 1 base to trimming and J lost 0 bases, with 12 bases between them. Germline V lookup: CDR1 MDHEN, CDR2 SYDVKM. The CDR3 sequence is 16 residues long. For the CDR3, the DNA is TGTGCCAGCAGTTTATCCTGGGCAGGGATGAACACTGAAGCTTTCTTT. It is translated as CASSLSWAGMNTEAFF.

This clonotype came up once. The chain is built from TRBV2 and TRBJ1-1; TRBD1 is a possible D gene (6 bases). Trimming removed 3 bases from V and 4 bases from J, with 9 bases in between. Germline V CDR1 and CDR2: SNHLY, FYNNEI. This CDR3 is built from 13 residues. The CDR3 bases are TGTGCCAGCAGTGATGAGGGGGGCACTGAAGCTTTCTTT. Its translation is CASSDEGGTEAFF. The whole variable domain, filled in from reference TRBV2 and TRBJ1-1, reads EPEVTQTPSHQVTQMGQEVILRCVPISNHLYFYWYRQILGQKVEFLVSFYNNEISEKSEIFDDQFSVERPDGSNFTLKIRSTKLEDSAMYFCASSDEGGTEAFFGQGTRLTVV.

This clonotype was seen more than once but under ten times. This chain uses TRBV6-2 or TRBV6-3 with TRBJ2-5, with 9 bases aligning to TRBD2. CDR1 and CDR2 from the germline V gene are MNHEY and SVGEGT. This CDR3 is 14 amino acids long. The ends lost 0 bases at V and 7 bases at J; junction bases unmatched: 3. CDR3 DNA sequence: TGTGCCAGCAGTTACTCGACTAGCGGTGGGACCCAGTACTTC. Translating gives CASSYSTSGGTQYF.

Of note for this clonotype: This could be a read error, since a much larger clone is one nucleotide away. The rearrangement joins TRBV5-1 to TRBJ2-7; perhaps D is TRBD1 or TRBD2 (5 bases each). The V end was cut by 6 bases, the J end by 3 bases, with 13 bases between. CDR3 length equals 13 residues. The germline CDR1 and CDR2 sequences are SGHRS and YFSETQ. The CDR3 nucleotides are TGCGCCAGCACCACCGAGGGGAGCTACGAGCAGTACTTC. It encodes CASTTEGSYEQYF.

This clonotype has only a few counts. The chain has TRBV6-2 or TRBV6-3 and TRBJ2-5, with 9 positions matching TRBD2. The CDR3 loop spans 15 amino acids. With V trimmed by 3 bases and J by 5 bases, 7 bases remained unmatched. Per the germline V gene, CDR1 is MNHEY and CDR2 is SVGEGT. The CDR3 sequence: CASSYGGGALETQYF. The CDR3 DNA follows: TGTGCCAGCAGTTATGGCGGGGGGGCCTTGGAGACCCAGTACTTC.

The chain links TRBV4-1 to TRBJ2-1; D not resolved. With 0 bases removed from V and 4 bases from J, the gap between germline ends came to 10 bases. Germline V gene lookup returns CDR1 MGHRA and CDR2 YSYEKL. The CDR3 contains 15 residues. The CDR3: CASSQDNSRYNEQFF. In DNA, the CDR3 is TGCGCCAGCAGCCAAGATAACAGCAGGTACAATGAGCAGTTCTTC.

The genes are TRBV4-1 and TRBJ2-2, with 9 nucleotides matching TRBD2. The CDR3 has 16 amino acids. Unmatched junction bases numbered 4, after V lost 5 bases and J lost 0 bases. From germline, CDR1 is MGHRA and CDR2 YSYEKL. The CDR3 sequence is CASSYSSGANTGELFF. In DNA, the CDR3 is TGCGCCAGCAGCTATTCTAGCGGGGCGAACACCGGGGAGCTGTTTTTT.

The chain carries TRBV4-2 and TRBJ2-1; no clear D gene. V was cut by 0 bases and J by 2 bases, with 8 bases left in between. The CDR3 totals 15 residues. Germline loops: CDR1 LGHNA, CDR2 YNFKEQ. In DNA form, the CDR3 reads TGTGCCAGCAGCCAAGAACGGACGCCCTACAATGAGCAGTTCTTC. As protein: CASSQERTPYNEQFF.

To note about this clonotype: A junction boundary mismatches the germline segment, possibly from a read error. The rearrangement joins TRBV4-1 to TRBJ2-1, with no clear D. The germline V gene has CDR1 MGHRA and CDR2 YSYEKL. The CDR3 contains 17 residues. CDR3 bases: TGCGCCGGCAGCCAAGACCCCGGTCAGTACTCCTACAATGAGCAGTTCTTC. Translating it yields CAGSQDPGQYSYNEQFF.

V gene TRBV6-5 combines with J gene TRBJ1-6, with TRBD1 matching over 7 bases. J gave up 3 bases and V 4 bases, and 12 bases lay outside the gene matches. The CDR3 extends over 18 amino acids. The germline V gene encodes CDR1 MNHEY and CDR2 SVGAGI. The CDR3: CASSSTSGGDSYNSPLHF. The CDR3, as DNA: TGTGCCAGCAGTTCTACCTCCGGAGGGGACAGCTATAATTCACCCCTCCACTTT.

V is TRBV28 and J is TRBJ2-4, with D perhaps matching TRBD1 or TRBD2 (7 bases each). Near its end, the DNA agrees better with TRBJ2-7, so the J call may be wrong. The CDR3 spans 15 residues. Germline CDR1 reads MDHEN; CDR2 reads SYDVKM. This chain's CDR3 is CASSVRGAGGYEQYF. CDR3 DNA: TGTGCCAGCAGTGTCCGGGGGGCAGGGGGCTACGAGCAGTACTTC.

This rearrangement joins TRBV27 to TRBJ2-5; perhaps D is TRBD1 or TRBD2 (5 bases each). Trimming removed 3 bases from V and 7 bases from J, with 15 bases in between. The germline gives CDR1 MNHEY, CDR2 SMNVEV (reference sequence). This CDR3 is built from 14 residues. CDR3 bases: TGTGCCAGCAGTTTCGGGCACAGTGGGGGGACCCAGTACTTC. It yields the protein CASSFGHSGGTQYF.

The V gene is TRBV29-1, the J gene TRBJ2-1, with D tentatively TRBD2 (5 bases). This CDR3 comprises 13 residues. Germline V lookup: CDR1 SQVTM, CDR2 ANQGSEA. V lost 7 bases and J 5 bases, leaving 15 bases between the germline ends. CDR3 in amino acids: CSETNRGNNEQFF. The CDR3 nucleotides are TGCAGCGAGACTAATCGTGGGAACAATGAGCAGTTCTTC.

J is TRBJ1-2 and V is TRBV3-1; TRBD1 matches at 8 bases. Germline trimming cut 4 bases from V and 7 bases from J; bases unmatched to any gene: 8. The germline gives CDR1 LGHDT, CDR2 YNNKEL (reference sequence). The CDR3 extends over 14 amino acids. The CDR3 protein is CASSPPGQAAGYTF. In DNA, the CDR3 is TGTGCCAGCAGCCCTCCGGGACAGGCGGCTGGCTACACCTTC.

This clonotype occurred a few times. The V and J genes are TRBV4-2 and TRBJ2-3; 11 nucleotides line up with TRBD2. CDR3 length: 16 residues. Losses at the gene ends were 0 bases for V and 11 bases for J; bases not matched to a gene: 10. The germline CDR1 and CDR2 sequences are LGHNA and YNFKEQ. The CDR3 sequence: CASSQDPSGRTRGQYF. The CDR3 nucleotides are TGTGCCAGCAGCCAAGACCCTAGCGGGAGGACAAGGGGGCAGTATTTT.

This clonotype was seen ten or more times. The V and J genes are TRBV29-1 and TRBJ2-7; 8 bases line up with TRBD2. This CDR3 is 14 amino acids long. After removal of 7 bases from V and 4 bases from J, the junction contained 12 bases not matched to a gene. The germline V gene encodes CDR1 SQVTM and CDR2 ANQGSEA. CDR3 bases: TGCAGCGCTAAACTAGCGGAGGGTCCTTACGAGCAGTACTTC. It encodes CSAKLAEGPYEQYF.

The rearrangement joins TRBV5-1 to TRBJ2-1, with 7 bases lining up with TRBD2. The CDR3 is 15 residues long. Germline V CDR1 and CDR2: SGHRS, YFSETQ. The trim removed 0 bases at V and 8 bases at J, leaving 8 bases unmatched. The CDR3 region is CASSLAREWYHEQFF. As DNA, the CDR3 is TGCGCCAGCAGCTTGGCGCGGGAGTGGTACCATGAGCAGTTCTTC.

A few counts support this clonotype. V usage is TRBV20-1 and J usage is TRBJ1-1; a weak D match, TRBD1 (5 bases). Trimming stripped 6 bases from V and 3 bases from J, with 17 bases between. Germline loops: CDR1 DFQATT, CDR2 SNEGSKA (reference sequence). The CDR3 has 14 amino acids. CDR3 in DNA: TGCAGTGCCCGCCCCAGGGTCTGGTACACTGAAGCTTTCTTT. This codes for CSARPRVWYTEAFF.